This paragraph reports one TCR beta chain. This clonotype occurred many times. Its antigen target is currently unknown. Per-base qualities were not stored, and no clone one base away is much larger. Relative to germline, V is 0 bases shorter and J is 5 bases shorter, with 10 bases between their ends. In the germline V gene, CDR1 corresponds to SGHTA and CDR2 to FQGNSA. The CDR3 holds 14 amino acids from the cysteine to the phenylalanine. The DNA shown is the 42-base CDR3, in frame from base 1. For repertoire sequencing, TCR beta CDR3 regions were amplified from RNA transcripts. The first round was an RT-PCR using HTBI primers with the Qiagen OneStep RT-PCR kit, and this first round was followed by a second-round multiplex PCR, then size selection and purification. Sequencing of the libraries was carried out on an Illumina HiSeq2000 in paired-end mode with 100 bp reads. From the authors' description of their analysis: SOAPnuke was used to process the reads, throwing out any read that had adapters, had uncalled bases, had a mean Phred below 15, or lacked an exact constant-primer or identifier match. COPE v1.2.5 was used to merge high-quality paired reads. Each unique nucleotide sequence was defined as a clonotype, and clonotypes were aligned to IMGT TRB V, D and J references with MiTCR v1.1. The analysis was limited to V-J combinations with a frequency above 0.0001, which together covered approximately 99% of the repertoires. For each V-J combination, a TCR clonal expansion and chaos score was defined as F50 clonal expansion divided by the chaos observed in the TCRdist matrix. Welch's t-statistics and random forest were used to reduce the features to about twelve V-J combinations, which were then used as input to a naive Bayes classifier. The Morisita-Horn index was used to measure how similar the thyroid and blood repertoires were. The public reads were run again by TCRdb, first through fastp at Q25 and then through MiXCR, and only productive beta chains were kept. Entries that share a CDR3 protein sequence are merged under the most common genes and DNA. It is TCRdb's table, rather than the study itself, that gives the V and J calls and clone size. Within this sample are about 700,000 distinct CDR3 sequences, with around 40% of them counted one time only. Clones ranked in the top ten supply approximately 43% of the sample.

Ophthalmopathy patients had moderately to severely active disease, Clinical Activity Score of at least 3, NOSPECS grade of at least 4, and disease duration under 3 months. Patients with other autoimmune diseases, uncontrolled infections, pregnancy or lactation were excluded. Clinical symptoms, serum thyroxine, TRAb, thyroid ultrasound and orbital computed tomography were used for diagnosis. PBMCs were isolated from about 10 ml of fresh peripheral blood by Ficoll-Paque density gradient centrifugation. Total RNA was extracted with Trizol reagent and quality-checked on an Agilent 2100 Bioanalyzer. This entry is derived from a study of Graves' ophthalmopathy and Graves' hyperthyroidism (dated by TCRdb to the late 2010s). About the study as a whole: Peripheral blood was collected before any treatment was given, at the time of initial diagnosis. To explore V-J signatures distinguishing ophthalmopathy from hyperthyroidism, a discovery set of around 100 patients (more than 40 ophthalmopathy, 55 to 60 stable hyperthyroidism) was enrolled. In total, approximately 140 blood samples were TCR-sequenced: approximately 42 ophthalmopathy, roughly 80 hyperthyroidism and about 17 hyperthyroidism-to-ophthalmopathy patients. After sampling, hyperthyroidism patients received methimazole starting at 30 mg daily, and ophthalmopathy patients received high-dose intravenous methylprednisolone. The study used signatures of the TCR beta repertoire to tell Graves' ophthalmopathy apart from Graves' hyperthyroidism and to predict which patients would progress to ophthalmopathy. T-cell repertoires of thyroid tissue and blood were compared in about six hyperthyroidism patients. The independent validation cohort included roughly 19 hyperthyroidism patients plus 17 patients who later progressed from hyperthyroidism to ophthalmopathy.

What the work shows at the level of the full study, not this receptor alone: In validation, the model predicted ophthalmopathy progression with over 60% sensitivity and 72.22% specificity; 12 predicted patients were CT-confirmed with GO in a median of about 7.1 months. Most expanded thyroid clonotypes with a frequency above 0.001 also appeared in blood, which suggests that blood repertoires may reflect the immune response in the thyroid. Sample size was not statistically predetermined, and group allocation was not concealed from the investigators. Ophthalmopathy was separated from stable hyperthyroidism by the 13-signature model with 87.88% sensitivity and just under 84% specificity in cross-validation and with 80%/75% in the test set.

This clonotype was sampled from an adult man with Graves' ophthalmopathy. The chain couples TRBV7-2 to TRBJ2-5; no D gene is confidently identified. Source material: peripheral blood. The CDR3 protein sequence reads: CASSLASGTETQYF. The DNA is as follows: TGTGCCAGCAGCTTAGCGTCGGGTACCGAGACCCAGTACTTC.